This entry describes one T cell receptor (beta chain). This clonotype came up once. Its binding antigen is unknown. Base-call qualities are not available, and no considerably larger clone is one nucleotide away. One read amounts to weak evidence. Sequencing was performed on an Illumina HiSeq 1500. TCRdb reanalyzed the raw reads on its own, using fastp at Q25 for trimming and MiXCR for clone calling, and kept in-frame beta chains. Duplicate CDR3 protein sequences are folded into a single record with the most common DNA and genes. A total of 700,000 to 950,000 distinct CDR3 sequences appear in this sample, about 33% of them only once. Around 12% of the sample lies in the top ten. The label giving this sample's treatment or condition can be read as: in vitro stimulation with specific CMV peptide epitopes to enrich CMV-specific T cells. From V the trimming removes 4 bases and from J it removes 2 bases, while the gene matches leave 6 bases of the junction unaccounted for. The CDR3 contains 18 residues, cysteine and phenylalanine counted. Only the CDR3 part of the read is kept: 54 bases, read in frame from the first base.

The data were obtained in a study of T cell repertoires in cytomegalovirus infection (dated by TCRdb to about 2019). A note on the overall study: Recently identified HLA-C-restricted CMV epitopes, whose presentation resists viral immunomodulation, were targeted by peptide stimulations together with well-studied HLA-B-restricted epitopes. The HLA type of each donor mattered for the analysis, because public TCR beta signatures pointed to carriage of CMV infection along with the matching HLA type. Overall study outcomes, separate from this receptor: In both this cohort and an independent cohort of more than 350 donors, the cumulative frequency of public TCR beta family members distinguished carriers of CMV infection plus the relevant HLA type. In the ex vivo response, HLA-C-restricted CMV-specific TCR beta clonotypes were dominant, and in two of eight donors the single most frequent clonotype came from this HLA-C-restricted group.

The clonotype was recovered from a human donor in good health (CMV status not recorded). Some clones in this sample may be carry-over from other donors' samples. The rearranged segments are TRBV12-3 or TRBV12-4 and TRBJ2-1; the central 15 bases match TRBD2. The sequences come from cultured CD8+ T cells from PBMCs, collected from culture after CMV antigen stimulation. CDR3 sequence: CASSSDGLAGGTYNEQFF. The DNA sequence is as follows: TGTGCCAGCAGTTCGGACGGACTAGCGGGGGGGACCTACAATGAGCAGTTCTTC.